This T cell receptor beta chain was recovered during a study of radiation and T cells in renal cell carcinoma. Study-wide results and caveats: From baseline, blood top tumor clonotypes peaked at 2 weeks post-radiation.

For this clone: Its antigen is not known.

Data came from immunoSEQ multiplex PCR; TCRdb stores just in-frame clones and leaves some out. This sample has around 130,000 clones; 88% occur once, and the top ten carry nearly 6%. Time point defined: blood 2 weeks post-SBRT. Documented treatment: 15 Gy SBRT to primary tumor, nephrectomy 4 weeks later. V was clipped by 4 bases and J by 4 bases, with 10 bases between them. The CDR3 totals 13 residues. Germline V gene sequence: CDR1 LGHNA, CDR2 YSLEER. The sample here was blood, taken from a patient whose treatment included radiotherapy and nephrectomy. V usage is TRBV4-3 and J usage is TRBJ1-1; no clear D gene. The receptor's source is a woman in her 70s with renal cell carcinoma. CDR3 amino acids: CASSPDQFTEAFF. The CDR3 coding sequence is TGCGCCAGCAGCCCGGACCAATTCACTGAAGCTTTCTTT.